The clone carrying this T cell receptor beta chain was detected only a few times. Its antigen is not identified. Generated by immunoSEQ multiplex PCR, the TCRdb table keeps only in-frame clones and is missing some. This table holds about 71,000 clones, 90% found once. The sample is drawn from a study of graft-versus-host responses after intestinal transplantation. At the level of the study: Transplants given to recipients were multivisceral, liver-intestinal, or isolated intestinal. The whole recipient group had anti-thymocyte globulin induction followed by tacrolimus and steroids for three to four years.

With V trimmed by 6 bases and J by 2 bases, 3 bases remained unmatched. The CDR3 length is 13 residues. Germline V lookup: CDR1 SQVTM, CDR2 ANQGSEA. General study findings and limits: Early post-transplant HvG declines showed an association with peak circulating GvH clone levels.

The sequences come from unstimulated CD8+ T cells sorted from spleen or lymph node cells, collected before intestinal transplant. This chain joins TRBV29-1 and TRBJ2-7; TRBD1 agrees at 11 bases. The sequence was obtained from a human donor who received an intestinal transplant. CDR3 sequence reads: CSVRTGGTYEQYF. DNA for the CDR3: TGCAGCGTCCGGACAGGGGGCACCTACGAGCAGTACTTC.